One and the same sample provided the 14 T cell receptor beta chains below, sequenced in a study of blood T cell repertoires in COVID-19. Clones were read by immunoSEQ multiplex PCR, and TCRdb kept only the in-frame ones, dropping some. The table records 200,000 or so clones, less than 90% of them present only once. Sequencing used peripheral blood. All receptors come from a woman in her thirties or forties with acute or convalescent COVID-19.

J is TRBJ1-5 and V is TRBV24-1; D is unclear. The length of the CDR3 is 13 residues. The V gene's germline CDR1 is KGHDR and CDR2 SFDVKD. V lost 5 bases and J 4 bases, leaving 8 bases between the germline ends. Here the CDR3 DNA reads TGTGCCACCAGTGCGGCGGGAAATCAGCCCCAGCATTTT. Translated, it gives CATSAAGNQPQHF.

J is TRBJ2-7 and V is TRBV7-9; 9 bases fit TRBD2. This CDR3 contains 15 residues. CDR1 is SEHNR and CDR2 is FQNEAQ in the germline V gene (reference sequence). With 3 bases clipped from V and 0 bases from J, the junction kept 3 bases outside the gene matches. The CDR3 here is CASSLGLASSYEQYF. The DNA of the CDR3 is TGTGCCAGCAGCTTGGGACTAGCAAGCTCCTACGAGCAGTACTTC.

The V gene is TRBV27, the J gene TRBJ2-7, with unresolved D. Germline CDR1 and CDR2: MNHEY and SMNVEV (reference sequence). The CDR3 spans 13 residues. V was trimmed by 6 bases and J by 0 bases, leaving 9 bases between them. Here the CDR3 reads CASSVTVSYEQYF. The DNA for the CDR3 is TGTGCCAGCAGCGTAACAGTCTCCTACGAGCAGTACTTC.

This chain links TRBV6-6 with TRBJ1-6, with D hard to call. V lost 4 bases and J 5 bases, leaving 6 bases between the germline ends. Germline V gene sequence: CDR1 MNHNY, CDR2 SVGAGI (reference sequence). This CDR3 has 13 amino acids. The CDR3 is CASSFLNNSPLHF. In nucleotides, the CDR3 is TGTGCCAGCAGTTTCTTAAATAATTCACCCCTCCACTTT.

The chain combines TRBV7-2 with TRBJ1-2; D may be TRBD1 (5 bases). V shed 1 base and J shed 2 bases, with 14 bases lying between them. The V gene's germline CDR1 is SGHTA and CDR2 FQGNSA. The CDR3 sequence is 16 residues long. The CDR3 sequence is CASSLGGGRQNYGYTF. The DNA for the CDR3 is TGTGCCAGCAGCTTAGGGGGGGGACGACAAAACTATGGCTACACCTTC.

V gene TRBV18 combines with J gene TRBJ2-1, with TRBD2 matching over 11 bases. The CDR3 sequence is 18 residues long. Germline CDR1 is KGHSH and CDR2 is LQKENI. Trimming removed 0 bases from V and 6 bases from J; junction bases left unmatched: 10. The CDR3 is CASSPPLAGGGYGNEQFF. CDR3 nucleotides: TGTGCCAGCTCACCACCCCTAGCGGGAGGTGGTTATGGCAATGAGCAGTTCTTC. Drawing the rest from reference TRBV18 and TRBJ2-1, the complete variable domain is NAGVMQNPRHLVRRRGQEARLRCSPMKGHSHVYWYRQLPEEGLKFMVYLQKENIIDESGMPKERFSAEFPKEGPSILRIQQVVRGDSAAYFCASSPPLAGGGYGNEQFFGPGTRLTVL.

This clone was observed a handful of times. The gene calls are TRBV7-2 and TRBJ2-1, with TRBD2 identical over 9 bases. The ends lost 3 bases at V and 9 bases at J; junction bases unmatched: 9. This CDR3 comprises 15 residues. Per the germline V gene, CDR1 is SGHTA and CDR2 is FQGNSA. Here the CDR3 reads CASSLTSGPLGEQFF. The CDR3 region has the DNA TGTGCCAGCAGCTTGACTAGCGGCCCTTTGGGTGAGCAGTTCTTC.

The rearrangement uses TRBV2 and TRBJ1-6; D remains ambiguous. Germline V gene data show CDR1 as SNHLY and CDR2 as FYNNEI. Between the trimmed V and J ends, which lost 6 bases and 13 bases, there was a span of 10 bases. This CDR3 region has 11 residues. The DNA for the CDR3 is TGTGCCAGCAGCCCTACGGGTCCCCTCCACTTT. Translated, it gives CASSPTGPLHF.

The chain links TRBV10-1 to TRBJ1-6; 10 positions match TRBD1. The ends lost 6 bases at V and 9 bases at J; junction bases unmatched: 20. Per the germline V gene, CDR1 is WNHNN and CDR2 is SYGVQD (reference sequence). CDR3 size: 19 residues. CDR3 in amino acids: CASRQDRGVIEARGSPLHF. CDR3 in DNA: TGCGCCAGCAGACAGGACAGGGGGGTTATAGAGGCCCGGGGTTCACCCCTCCACTTT.

The chain carries TRBV19 and TRBJ2-1; 11 bases fit TRBD2. The CDR3 length is 17 residues. Per germline, CDR1 LNHDA and CDR2 SQIVND (reference sequence). Losses at the gene ends were 4 bases for V and 2 bases for J; bases not matched to a gene: 7. The CDR3 sequence is CASSKLAGAKTYNEQFF. As DNA, the CDR3 is TGTGCCAGTAGTAAACTAGCGGGAGCGAAGACCTACAATGAGCAGTTCTTC.

The chain uses TRBV5-1 and TRBJ2-3; TRBD2 might be the D (5 bases). Germline CDR1 is SGHRS and CDR2 is YFSETQ. V was clipped by 2 bases and J by 0 bases, with 7 bases between them. The CDR3 covers 14 residues. CDR3 loop: CASSFRTSTDTQYF. The CDR3 DNA reads TGCGCCAGCAGCTTTCGGACTAGCACAGATACGCAGTATTTT.

The gene calls are TRBV19 and TRBJ2-1; TRBD1 matches 10 bases. CDR3 length equals 17 residues. The junction had 10 bases not matched to a gene; V was cut back by 2 bases and J by 6 bases. In germline, CDR1 is LNHDA, CDR2 SQIVND (reference sequence). In DNA, the CDR3 is TGTGCCAGTAGTATATACCCCGGGACAGGGGTCTCCAATGAGCAGTTCTTC. This translates into CASSIYPGTGVSNEQFF.

This chain joins TRBV10-3 and TRBJ1-5; no firm D call. V dropped 2 bases and J dropped 7 bases, with 9 bases sitting between them. Per germline, CDR1 ENHRY and CDR2 SYGVKD. This CDR3 comprises 13 residues. The CDR3 sequence is CAISEVGGQPQHF. The CDR3 bases are TGTGCCATCAGTGAGGTGGGAGGACAGCCCCAGCATTTT.

The chain couples TRBV6-6 to TRBJ1-1; 7 bases are shared with TRBD1. The CDR3 loop spans 13 amino acids. The germline V gene encodes CDR1 MNHNY and CDR2 SVGAGI (reference sequence). V was pared by 4 bases and J by 3 bases, with 2 bases of the junction left unmatched. Here the CDR3 reads CASSSGTDTEAFF. Here the CDR3 DNA reads TGTGCCAGCAGTTCCGGGACAGACACTGAAGCTTTCTTT.